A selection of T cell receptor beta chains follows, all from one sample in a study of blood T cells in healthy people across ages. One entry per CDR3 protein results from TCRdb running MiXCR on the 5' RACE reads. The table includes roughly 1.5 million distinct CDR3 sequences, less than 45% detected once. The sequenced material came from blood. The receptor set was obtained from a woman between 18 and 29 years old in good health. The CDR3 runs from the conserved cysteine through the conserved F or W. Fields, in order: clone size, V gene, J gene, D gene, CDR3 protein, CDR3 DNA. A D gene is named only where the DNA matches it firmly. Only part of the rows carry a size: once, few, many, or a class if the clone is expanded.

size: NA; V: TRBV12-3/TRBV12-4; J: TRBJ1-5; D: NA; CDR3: CASSEGLSNQPQHF; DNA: TGTGCCAGCAGTGAGGGGTTGAGCAATCAGCCCCAGCATTTT
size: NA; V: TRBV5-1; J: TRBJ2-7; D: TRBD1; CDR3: CASSPSGDRGRYEQYF; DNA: TGTGCCAGCAGTCCCTCCGGGGACAGGGGTAGATACGAGCAGTACTTC
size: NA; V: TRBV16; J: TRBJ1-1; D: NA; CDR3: CASSQFAAFF; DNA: TGTGCCAGCAGCCAATTTGCAGCTTTCTTT
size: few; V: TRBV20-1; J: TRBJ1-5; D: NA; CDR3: CSARLGGSNQPQHF; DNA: TGCAGTGCTAGGCTGGGGGGTAGCAATCAGCCCCAGCATTTT
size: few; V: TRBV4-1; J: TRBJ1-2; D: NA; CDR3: CASSQEPGRVSRVGYTF; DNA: TGCGCCAGCAGCCAAGAACCCGGACGGGTTTCTAGAGTCGGCTACACCTTC
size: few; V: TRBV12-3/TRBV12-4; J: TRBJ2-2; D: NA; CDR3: CASSFPGHYTGELFF; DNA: TGTGCCAGCAGTTTTCCGGGGCACTACACCGGGGAGCTGTTTTTT
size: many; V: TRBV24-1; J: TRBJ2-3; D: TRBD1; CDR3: CATSDSGQGTDTQYF; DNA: TGTGCCACCAGTGACTCGGGACAGGGTACAGATACGCAGTATTTT
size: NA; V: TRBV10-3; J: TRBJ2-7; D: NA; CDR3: CAISESTGSDEQYF; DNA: TGTGCCATCAGTGAATCTACAGGGTCTGACGAGCAGTACTTC
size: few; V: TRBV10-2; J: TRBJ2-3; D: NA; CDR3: CASSESIGPSTDTQYF; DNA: TGCGCCAGCAGTGAGTCGATCGGTCCTAGCACAGATACGCAGTATTTT
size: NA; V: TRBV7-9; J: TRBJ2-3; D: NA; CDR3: CASSLAGALAANQETQYF; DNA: TGTGCCAGCAGCTTAGCGGGGGCGCTAGCGGCCAACCAAGAGACCCAGTATTTT
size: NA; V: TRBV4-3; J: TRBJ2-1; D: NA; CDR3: CASSQESASNEQFF; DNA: TGCGCCAGCAGCCAAGAGTCGGCAAGCAATGAGCAGTTCTTC
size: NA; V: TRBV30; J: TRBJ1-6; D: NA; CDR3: CAWSVKMSGWNSPLHF; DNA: TGTGCCTGGAGTGTAAAGATGTCAGGGTGGAATTCACCCCTCCACTTT
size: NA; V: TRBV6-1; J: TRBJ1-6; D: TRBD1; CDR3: CASTGGIFNSPLHF; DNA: TGTGCCAGCACAGGGGGGATTTTTAATTCACCCCTCCACTTT
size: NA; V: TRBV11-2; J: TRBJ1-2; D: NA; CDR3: CASSSATNYNYGYTF; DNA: TGTGCCAGCAGCTCAGCCACTAACTACAACTATGGCTACACCTTC
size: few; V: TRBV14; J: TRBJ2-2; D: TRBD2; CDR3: CASSSWGGLNTGELFF; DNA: TGTGCCAGCAGCTCGTGGGGGGGACTGAACACCGGGGAGCTGTTTTTT
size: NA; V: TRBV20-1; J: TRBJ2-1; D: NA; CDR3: CSARDMTNPYNEQFF; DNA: TGCAGTGCTAGAGATATGACAAATCCCTACAATGAGCAGTTCTTC
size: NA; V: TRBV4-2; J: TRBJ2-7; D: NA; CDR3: CASSHSSLGEQYF; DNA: TGTGCCAGCAGCCATTCTAGCCTTGGGGAGCAGTACTTC
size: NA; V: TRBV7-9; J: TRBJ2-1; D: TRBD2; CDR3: CASTQSGRTNNEQFF; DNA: TGTGCCAGCACTCAAAGCGGGAGGACGAATAATGAGCAGTTCTTC
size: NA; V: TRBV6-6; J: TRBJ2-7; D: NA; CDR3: CASSWASQNEQYF; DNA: TGTGCCAGCTCCTGGGCCTCCCAGAACGAGCAGTACTTC
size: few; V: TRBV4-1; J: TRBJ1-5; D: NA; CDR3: CASSQVFPQGSNQPQHF; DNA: TGCGCCAGCAGCCAAGTATTTCCCCAAGGAAGCAATCAGCCCCAGCATTTT
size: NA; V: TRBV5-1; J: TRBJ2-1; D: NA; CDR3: CASSLAVTSINEQFF; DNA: TGCGCCAGCAGCTTGGCCGTGACTAGTATCAATGAGCAGTTCTTC
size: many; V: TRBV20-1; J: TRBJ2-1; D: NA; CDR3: CSARDPYNEQFF; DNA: TGCAGTGCTAGGGACCCGTACAATGAGCAGTTCTTC
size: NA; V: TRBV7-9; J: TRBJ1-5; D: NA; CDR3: CASSLGPQDNQPQHF; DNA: TGTGCCAGCAGCTTAGGTCCACAGGACAATCAGCCCCAGCATTTT
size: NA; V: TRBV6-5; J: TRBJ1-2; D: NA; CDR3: CASSYSSKTGFDDGYTF; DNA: TGTGCCAGCAGTTACTCGAGCAAAACAGGGTTTGACGATGGCTACACCTTC
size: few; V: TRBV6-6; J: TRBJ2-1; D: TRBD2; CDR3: CASRHRTSGSVYNEQFF; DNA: TGTGCCAGCAGACACCGGACTAGCGGGAGTGTCTACAATGAGCAGTTCTTC
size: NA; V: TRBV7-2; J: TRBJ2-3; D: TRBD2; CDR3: CASSLASGSGADTQYF; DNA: TGTGCCAGCAGCTTAGCTAGCGGGAGCGGAGCAGATACGCAGTATTTT
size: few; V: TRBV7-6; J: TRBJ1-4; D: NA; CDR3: CASSSPRFREKLFF; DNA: TGTGCCAGCAGTTCGCCCCGTTTTCGGGAAAAACTGTTTTTT
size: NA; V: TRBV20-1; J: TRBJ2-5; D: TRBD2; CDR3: CSARVSGRGYNEQYF; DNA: TGCAGTGCTAGAGTTAGCGGGAGGGGATACAATGAGCAGTACTTC
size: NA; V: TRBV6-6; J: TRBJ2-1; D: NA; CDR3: CASSYASVYNEQFF; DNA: TGTGCCAGCAGCTACGCTAGCGTCTACAATGAGCAGTTCTTC
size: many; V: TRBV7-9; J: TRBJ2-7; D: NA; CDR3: CASSLGDYEQYF; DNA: TGTGCCAGCAGCTTAGGAGACTACGAGCAGTACTTC
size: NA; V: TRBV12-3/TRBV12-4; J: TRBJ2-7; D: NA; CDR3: CASSLRAATYEQYF; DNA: TGTGCCAGCAGTTTACGGGCGGCTACCTACGAGCAGTACTTC
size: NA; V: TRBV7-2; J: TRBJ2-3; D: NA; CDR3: CASSSGIAYTDTQYF; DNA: TGTGCCAGCAGCTCCGGGATAGCGTACACAGATACGCAGTATTTT
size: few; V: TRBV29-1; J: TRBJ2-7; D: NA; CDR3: CSVFPIPGAGSGNEQYF; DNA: TGCAGCGTTTTTCCCATACCAGGGGCAGGGTCAGGAAACGAGCAGTACTTC
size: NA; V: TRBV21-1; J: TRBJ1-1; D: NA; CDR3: CASSKALAVNTEAFF; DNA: TGTGCCAGCAGCAAAGCGCTTGCAGTCAACACTGAAGCTTTCTTT
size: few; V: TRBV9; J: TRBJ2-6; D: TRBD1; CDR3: CASSVVVGGGSGANVLTF; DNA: TGTGCCAGCAGCGTAGTAGTAGGGGGCGGCTCTGGGGCCAACGTCCTGACTTTC
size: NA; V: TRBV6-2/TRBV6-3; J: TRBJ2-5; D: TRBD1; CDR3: CASSYRTGGQETQYF; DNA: TGTGCCAGCAGTTACCGGACAGGTGGACAAGAGACCCAGTACTTC
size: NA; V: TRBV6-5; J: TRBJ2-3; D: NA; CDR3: CASSYSHSLTDTQYF; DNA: TGTGCCAGCAGTTACTCTCACAGCCTTACAGATACGCAGTATTTT
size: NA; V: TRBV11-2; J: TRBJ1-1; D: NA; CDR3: CASSLVLGQGPEAFF; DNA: TGTGCCAGTAGCTTAGTGCTCGGGCAGGGCCCTGAAGCTTTCTTT
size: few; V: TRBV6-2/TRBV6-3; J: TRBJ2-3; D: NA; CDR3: CASRRQEITDTQYF; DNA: TGTGCCAGCAGACGACAGGAGATCACAGATACGCAGTATTTT
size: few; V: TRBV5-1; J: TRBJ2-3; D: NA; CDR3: CASSFPDLGELTDTQYF; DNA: TGCGCCAGCAGCTTTCCGGACCTCGGGGAACTCACAGATACGCAGTATTTT
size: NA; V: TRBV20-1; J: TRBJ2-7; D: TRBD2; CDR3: CSAVGTSGTGPSWEQYF; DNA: TGCAGTGCCGTCGGGACTAGCGGGACCGGCCCTTCTTGGGAGCAGTACTTC
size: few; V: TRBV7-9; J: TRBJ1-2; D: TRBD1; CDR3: CASSIPSQRTGTANYGYTF; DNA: TGTGCCAGCAGCATACCCTCACAACGGACCGGGACAGCTAACTATGGCTACACCTTC
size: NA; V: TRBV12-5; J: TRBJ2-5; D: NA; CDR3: CASGYGQTSQETQYF; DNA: TGTGCTAGTGGTTATGGACAGACGTCCCAAGAGACCCAGTACTTC
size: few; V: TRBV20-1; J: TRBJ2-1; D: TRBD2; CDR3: CSARGLAGAVEQFF; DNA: TGCAGTGCCCGGGGACTAGCGGGAGCGGTTGAGCAGTTCTTC
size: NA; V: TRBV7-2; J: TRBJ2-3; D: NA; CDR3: CASSALVGPDTQYF; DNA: TGTGCCAGCAGCGCTCTCGTCGGGCCAGATACGCAGTATTTT